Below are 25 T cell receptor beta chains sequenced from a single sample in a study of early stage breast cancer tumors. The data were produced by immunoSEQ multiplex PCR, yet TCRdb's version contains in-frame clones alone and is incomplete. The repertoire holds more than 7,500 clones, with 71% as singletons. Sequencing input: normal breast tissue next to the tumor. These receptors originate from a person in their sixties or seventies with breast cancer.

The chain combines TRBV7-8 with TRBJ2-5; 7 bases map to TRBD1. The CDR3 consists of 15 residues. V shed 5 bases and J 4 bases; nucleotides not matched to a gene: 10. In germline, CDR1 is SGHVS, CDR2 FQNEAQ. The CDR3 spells CASSTRQGPSETQYF. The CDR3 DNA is TGTGCCAGCAGCACGCGACAGGGTCCTTCAGAGACCCAGTACTTC.

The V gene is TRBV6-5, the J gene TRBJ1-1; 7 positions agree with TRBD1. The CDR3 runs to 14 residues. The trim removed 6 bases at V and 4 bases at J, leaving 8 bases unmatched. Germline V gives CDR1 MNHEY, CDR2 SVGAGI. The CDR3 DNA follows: TGTGCCAGCAGACACAGGGGCCTAGCCACTGAAGCTTTCTTT. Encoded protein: CASRHRGLATEAFF.

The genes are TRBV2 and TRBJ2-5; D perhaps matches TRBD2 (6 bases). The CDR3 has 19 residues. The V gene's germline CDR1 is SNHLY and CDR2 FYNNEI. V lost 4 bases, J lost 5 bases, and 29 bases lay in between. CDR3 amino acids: CASSGQIFLGGSGGETQYF. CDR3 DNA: TGTGCCAGCAGTGGACAGATTTTTTTAGGAGGGAGTGGAGGCGAGACCCAGTACTTC.

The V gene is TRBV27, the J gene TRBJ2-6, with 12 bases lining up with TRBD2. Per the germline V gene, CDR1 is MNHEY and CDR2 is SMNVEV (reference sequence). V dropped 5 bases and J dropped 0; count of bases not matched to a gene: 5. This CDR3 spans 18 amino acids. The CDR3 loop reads CASSRGLAGVSGANVLTF. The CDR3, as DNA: TGTGCCAGCAGTCGGGGACTAGCGGGCGTCTCTGGGGCCAACGTCCTGACTTTC.

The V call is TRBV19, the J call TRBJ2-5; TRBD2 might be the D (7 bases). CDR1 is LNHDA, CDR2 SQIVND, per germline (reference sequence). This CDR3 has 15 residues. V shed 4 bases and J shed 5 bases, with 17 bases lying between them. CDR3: CASSTTPQGGETQYF. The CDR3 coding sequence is TGTGCCAGTAGTACCACCCCACAGGGAGGGGAGACCCAGTACTTC.

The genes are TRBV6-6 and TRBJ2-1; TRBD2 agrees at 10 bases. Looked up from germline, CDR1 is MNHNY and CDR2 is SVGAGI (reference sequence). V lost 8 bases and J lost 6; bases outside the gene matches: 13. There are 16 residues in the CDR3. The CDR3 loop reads CASSWLGLAMSNEQFF. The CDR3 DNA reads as TGTGCCAGCTCTTGGTTGGGACTAGCGATGTCCAATGAGCAGTTCTTC.

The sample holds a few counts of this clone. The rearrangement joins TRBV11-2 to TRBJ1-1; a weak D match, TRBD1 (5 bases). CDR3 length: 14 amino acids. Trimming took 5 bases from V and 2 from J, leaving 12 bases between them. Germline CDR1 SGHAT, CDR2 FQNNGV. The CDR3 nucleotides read TGTGCCAGCAGCACTTTGACAGATAACACTGAAGCTTTCTTT. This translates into CASSTLTDNTEAFF.

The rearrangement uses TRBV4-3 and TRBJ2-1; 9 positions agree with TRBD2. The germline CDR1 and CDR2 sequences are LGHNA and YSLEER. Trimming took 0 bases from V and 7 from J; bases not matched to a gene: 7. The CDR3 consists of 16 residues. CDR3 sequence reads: CASSQEKAGGWNEQFF. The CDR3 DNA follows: TGCGCCAGCAGCCAAGAGAAAGCGGGGGGCTGGAATGAGCAGTTCTTC.

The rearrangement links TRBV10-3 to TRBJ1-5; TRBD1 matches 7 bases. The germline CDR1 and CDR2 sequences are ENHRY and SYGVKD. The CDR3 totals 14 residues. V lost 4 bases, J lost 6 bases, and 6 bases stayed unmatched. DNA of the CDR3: TGTGCCATCAGTGGAGACAGGGAAAGTCAGCCCCAGCATTTT. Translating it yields CAISGDRESQPQHF.

Here the CDR3 reads CSAAPRIGYNEQYF. The CDR3 DNA follows: TGCAGCGCGGCCCCCAGAATCGGGTACAACGAGCAGTACTTC. The chain couples TRBV29-1 to TRBJ2-7; D remains ambiguous. Germline lookup yields CDR1 SQVTM and CDR2 ANQGSEA. Trimming left V 7 bases short and J 5 bases short, with 21 bases between. This CDR3 contains 14 residues.

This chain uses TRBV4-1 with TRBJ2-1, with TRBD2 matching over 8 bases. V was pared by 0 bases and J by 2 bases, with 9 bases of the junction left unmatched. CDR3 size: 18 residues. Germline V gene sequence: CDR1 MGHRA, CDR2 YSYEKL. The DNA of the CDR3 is TGCGCCAGCAGCCAAGACAGCTTGGGTAGCGGGACCTACAATGAGCAGTTCTTC. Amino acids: CASSQDSLGSGTYNEQFF.

CDR3 loop: CASSADRTFKTYGYTF. CDR3 sequence (DNA): TGTGCCAGCAGCGCCGACCGGACATTCAAGACCTATGGCTACACCTTC. J is TRBJ1-2 and V is TRBV9; D might be TRBD1 (5 bases). Trimming stripped 3 bases from V and 4 bases from J, with 19 bases between. There are 16 residues in the CDR3. CDR1 is SGDLS and CDR2 is YYNGEE in the germline V gene. Full variable domain (missing parts from reference TRBV9 and TRBJ1-2): DSGVTQTPKHLITATGQRVTLRCSPRSGDLSVYWYQQSLDQGLQFLIQYYNGEERAKGNILERFSAQQFPDLHSELNLSSLELGDSALYFCASSADRTFKTYGYTFGSGTRLTVV.

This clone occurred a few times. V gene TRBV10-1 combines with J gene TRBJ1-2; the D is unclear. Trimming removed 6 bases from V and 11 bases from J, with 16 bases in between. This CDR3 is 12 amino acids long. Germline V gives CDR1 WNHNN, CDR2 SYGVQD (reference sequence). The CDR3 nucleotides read TGCGCCAGCAGCTCCGGAGAGGGAACTTACACCTTC. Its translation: CASSSGEGTYTF.

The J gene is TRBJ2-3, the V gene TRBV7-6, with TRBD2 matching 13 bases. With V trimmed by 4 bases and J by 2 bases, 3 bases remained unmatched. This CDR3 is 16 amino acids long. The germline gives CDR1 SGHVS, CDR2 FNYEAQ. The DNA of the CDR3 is TGTGCCAGCAGCTCCGGACTAGCGGGAGACACAGATACGCAGTATTTT. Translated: CASSSGLAGDTDTQYF.

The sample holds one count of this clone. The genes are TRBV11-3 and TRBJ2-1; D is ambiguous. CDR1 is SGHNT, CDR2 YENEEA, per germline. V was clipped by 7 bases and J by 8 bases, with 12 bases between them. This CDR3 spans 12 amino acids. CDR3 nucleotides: TGTGCCAGCACTCCAGGTGCAGATGAGCAGTTCTTC. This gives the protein CASTPGADEQFF. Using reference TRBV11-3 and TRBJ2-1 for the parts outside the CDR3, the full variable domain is EAGVVQSPRYKIIEKKQPVAFWCNPISGHNTLYWYLQNLGQGPELLIRYENEEAVDDSQLPKDRFSAERLKGVDSTLKIQPAELGDSAVYLCASTPGADEQFFGPGTRLTVL.

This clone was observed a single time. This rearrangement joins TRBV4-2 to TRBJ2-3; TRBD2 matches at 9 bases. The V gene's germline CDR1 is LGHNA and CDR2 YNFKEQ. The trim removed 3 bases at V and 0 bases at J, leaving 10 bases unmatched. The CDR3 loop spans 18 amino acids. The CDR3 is CASSQATASGTSTDTQYF. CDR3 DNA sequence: TGTGCCAGCAGCCAGGCGACGGCTAGCGGGACTAGCACAGATACGCAGTATTTT.

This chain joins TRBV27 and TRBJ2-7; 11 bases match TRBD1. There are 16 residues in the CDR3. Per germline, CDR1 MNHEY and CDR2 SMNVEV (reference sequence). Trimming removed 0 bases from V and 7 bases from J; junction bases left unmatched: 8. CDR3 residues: CASSLSGGTGGREQYF. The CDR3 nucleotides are TGTGCCAGCAGTTTATCGGGGGGGACAGGGGGAAGGGAGCAGTACTTC.

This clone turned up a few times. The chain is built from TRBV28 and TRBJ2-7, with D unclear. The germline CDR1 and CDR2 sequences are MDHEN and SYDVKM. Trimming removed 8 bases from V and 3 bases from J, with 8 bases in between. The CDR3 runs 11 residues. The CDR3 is CASQRHYEQYF. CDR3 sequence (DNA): TGTGCCAGCCAGAGACACTACGAGCAGTACTTC.

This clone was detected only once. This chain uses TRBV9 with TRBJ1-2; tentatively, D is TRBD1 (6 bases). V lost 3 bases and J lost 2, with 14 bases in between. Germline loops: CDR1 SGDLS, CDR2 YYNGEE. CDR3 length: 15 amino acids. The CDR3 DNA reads TGTGCCAGCAGCGCCGGACAGATAAAGAACTATGGCTACACCTTC. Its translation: CASSAGQIKNYGYTF.

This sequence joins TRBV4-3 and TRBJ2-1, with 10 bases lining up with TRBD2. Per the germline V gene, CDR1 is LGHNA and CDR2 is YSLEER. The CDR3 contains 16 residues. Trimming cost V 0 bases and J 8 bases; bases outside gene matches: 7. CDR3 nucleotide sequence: TGCGCCAGCAGCCAAGATCTAGCGGGAGATATAGATGAGCAGTTCTTC. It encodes CASSQDLAGDIDEQFF.

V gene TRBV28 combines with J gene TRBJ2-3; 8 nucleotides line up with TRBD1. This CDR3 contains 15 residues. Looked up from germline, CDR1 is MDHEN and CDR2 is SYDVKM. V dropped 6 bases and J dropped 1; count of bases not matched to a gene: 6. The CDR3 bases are TGTGCCAGCAGGGGACAGGTCTTCCGCACAGATACGCAGTATTTT. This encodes CASRGQVFRTDTQYF.

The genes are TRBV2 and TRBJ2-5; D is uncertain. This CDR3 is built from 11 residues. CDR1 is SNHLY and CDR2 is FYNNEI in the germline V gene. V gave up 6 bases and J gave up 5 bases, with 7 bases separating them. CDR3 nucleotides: TGTGCCAGCAGGGTCGGGGAGACCCAGTACTTC. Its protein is CASRVGETQYF.

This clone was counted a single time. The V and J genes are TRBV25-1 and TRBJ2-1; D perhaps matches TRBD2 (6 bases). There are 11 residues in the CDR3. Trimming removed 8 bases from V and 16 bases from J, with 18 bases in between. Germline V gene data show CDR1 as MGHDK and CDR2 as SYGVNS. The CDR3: CASGNGEVRFF. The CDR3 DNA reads TGTGCCAGCGGAAACGGGGAGGTGCGCTTCTTC.

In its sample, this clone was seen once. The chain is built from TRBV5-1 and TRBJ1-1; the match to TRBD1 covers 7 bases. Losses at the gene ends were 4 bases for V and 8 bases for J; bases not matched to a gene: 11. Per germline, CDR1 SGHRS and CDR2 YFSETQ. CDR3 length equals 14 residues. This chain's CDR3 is CASSGDRAGGEAFF. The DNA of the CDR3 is TGCGCCAGCAGCGGAGACAGGGCTGGGGGGGAAGCTTTCTTT. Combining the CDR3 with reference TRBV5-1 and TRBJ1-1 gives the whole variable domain KAGVTQTPRYLIKTRGQQVTLSCSPISGHRSVSWYQQTPGQGLQFLFEYFSETQRNKGNFPGRFSGRQFSNSRSEMNVSTLELGDSALYLCASSGDRAGGEAFFGQGTRLTVV.

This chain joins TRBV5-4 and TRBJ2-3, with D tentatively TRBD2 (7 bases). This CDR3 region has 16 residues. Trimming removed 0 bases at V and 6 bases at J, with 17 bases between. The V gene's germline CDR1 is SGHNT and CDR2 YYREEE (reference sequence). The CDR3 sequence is CASSLGGLLRGDTQYF. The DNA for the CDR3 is TGTGCCAGCAGCTTGGGGGGACTATTAAGGGGGGATACGCAGTATTTT.